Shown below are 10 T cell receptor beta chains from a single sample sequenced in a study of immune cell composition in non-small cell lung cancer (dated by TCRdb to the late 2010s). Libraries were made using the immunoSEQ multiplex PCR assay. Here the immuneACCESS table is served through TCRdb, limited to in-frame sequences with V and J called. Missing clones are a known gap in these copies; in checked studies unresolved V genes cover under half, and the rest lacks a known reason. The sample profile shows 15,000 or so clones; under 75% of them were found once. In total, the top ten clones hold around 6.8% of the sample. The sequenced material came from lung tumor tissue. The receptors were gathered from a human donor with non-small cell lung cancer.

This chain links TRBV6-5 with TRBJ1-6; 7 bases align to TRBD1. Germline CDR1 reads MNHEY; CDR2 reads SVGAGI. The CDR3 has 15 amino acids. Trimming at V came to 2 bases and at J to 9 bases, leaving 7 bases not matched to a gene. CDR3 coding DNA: TGTGCCAGCAGTTACACAGGGGTGACCGCTTCACCCCTCCACTTT. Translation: CASSYTGVTASPLHF.

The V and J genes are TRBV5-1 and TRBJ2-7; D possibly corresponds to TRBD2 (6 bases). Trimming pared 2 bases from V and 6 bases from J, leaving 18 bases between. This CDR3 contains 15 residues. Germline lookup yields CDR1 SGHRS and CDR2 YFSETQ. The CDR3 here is CASSFEGGALSEQYF. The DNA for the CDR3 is TGCGCCAGCAGCTTCGAGGGCGGGGCCTTGAGCGAGCAGTACTTC.

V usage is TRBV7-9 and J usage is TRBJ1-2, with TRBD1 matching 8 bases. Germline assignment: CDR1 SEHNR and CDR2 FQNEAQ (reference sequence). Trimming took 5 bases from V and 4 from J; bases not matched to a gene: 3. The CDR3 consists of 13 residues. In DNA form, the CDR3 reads TGTGCCAGCAGCCCCCAGGGGGCCTATGGCTACACCTTC. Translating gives CASSPQGAYGYTF.

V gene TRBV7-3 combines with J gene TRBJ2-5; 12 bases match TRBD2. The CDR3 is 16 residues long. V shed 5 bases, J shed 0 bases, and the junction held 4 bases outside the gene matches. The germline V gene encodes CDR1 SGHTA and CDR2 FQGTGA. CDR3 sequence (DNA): TGTGCCAGCAGCCCACGGACTAGCGGGAACCAAGAGACCCAGTACTTC. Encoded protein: CASSPRTSGNQETQYF.

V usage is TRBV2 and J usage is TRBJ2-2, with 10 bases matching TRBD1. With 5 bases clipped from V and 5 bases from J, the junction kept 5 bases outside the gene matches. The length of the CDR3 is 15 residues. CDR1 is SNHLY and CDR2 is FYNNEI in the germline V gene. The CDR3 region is CASSPTGGITGELFF. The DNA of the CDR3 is TGTGCCAGCAGTCCGACAGGGGGCATTACCGGGGAGCTGTTTTTT. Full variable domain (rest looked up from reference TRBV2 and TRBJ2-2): EPEVTQTPSHQVTQMGQEVILRCVPISNHLYFYWYRQILGQKVEFLVSFYNNEISEKSEIFDDQFSVERPDGSNFTLKIRSTKLEDSAMYFCASSPTGGITGELFFGEGSRLTVL.

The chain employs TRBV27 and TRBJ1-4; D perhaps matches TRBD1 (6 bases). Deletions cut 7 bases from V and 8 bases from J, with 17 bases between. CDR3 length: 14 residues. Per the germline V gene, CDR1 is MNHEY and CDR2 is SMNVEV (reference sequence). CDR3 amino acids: CASNRGGAAEKLFF. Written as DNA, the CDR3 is TGTGCCAGCAATAGGGGGGGCGCGGCCGAAAAACTGTTTTTT.

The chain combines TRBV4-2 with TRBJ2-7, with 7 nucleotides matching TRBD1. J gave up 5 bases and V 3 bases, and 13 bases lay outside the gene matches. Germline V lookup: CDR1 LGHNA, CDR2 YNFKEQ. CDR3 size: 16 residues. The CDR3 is CASSHFDRERMNEQYF. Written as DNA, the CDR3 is TGTGCCAGCAGCCATTTTGACAGGGAAAGGATGAACGAGCAGTACTTC.

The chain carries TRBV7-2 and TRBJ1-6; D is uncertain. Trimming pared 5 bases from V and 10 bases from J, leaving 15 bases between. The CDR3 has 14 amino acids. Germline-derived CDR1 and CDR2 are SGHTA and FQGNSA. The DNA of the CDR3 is TGTGCCAGCAGCCCGCGAGGCGAAAGCTCACCCCTCCACTTT. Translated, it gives CASSPRGESSPLHF.

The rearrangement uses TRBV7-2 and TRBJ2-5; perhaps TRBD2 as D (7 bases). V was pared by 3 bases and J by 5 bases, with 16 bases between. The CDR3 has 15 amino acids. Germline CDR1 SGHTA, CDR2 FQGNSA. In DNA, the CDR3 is TGTGCCAGCAGCTTTAGTGGGGGGGCCGGGGAGACCCAGTACTTC. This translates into CASSFSGGAGETQYF.

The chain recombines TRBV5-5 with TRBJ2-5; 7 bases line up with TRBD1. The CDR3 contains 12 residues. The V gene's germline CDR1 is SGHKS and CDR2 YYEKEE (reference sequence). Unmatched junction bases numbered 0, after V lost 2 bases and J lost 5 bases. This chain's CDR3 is CASSLQGETQYF. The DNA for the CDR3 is TGTGCCAGCAGCTTACAGGGGGAGACCCAGTACTTC.